The next 16 T cell receptor beta chains were all read from a single sample in a study of blood T cell repertoires in COVID-19. TCRdb keeps only in-frame clones here, not all; method: immunoSEQ multiplex PCR. The sample consists of 150,000 to 200,000 clones, 82% of them appearing once. The sequencing input was peripheral blood. The receptors were gathered from a woman aged 80 or over with acute or convalescent COVID-19.

Concerning this clone: Other DNA sequences in this sample translate to the same CDR3. The chain carries TRBV2 and TRBJ2-5, with 13 nucleotides matching TRBD2. The CDR3 totals 16 residues. Germline lookup yields CDR1 SNHLY and CDR2 FYNNEI. The ends lost 4 bases at V and 5 bases at J; junction bases unmatched: 7. CDR3 DNA: TGTGCCAGCAGTGCCGGAACTAGCGGGAGGGAGGAGACCCAGTACTTC. This encodes CASSAGTSGREETQYF.

This clone was seen only a few times. The chain combines TRBV5-1 with TRBJ2-5; D is undetermined. Trimming pared 0 bases from V and 5 bases from J, leaving 11 bases between. Germline assignment: CDR1 SGHRS and CDR2 YFSETQ. The CDR3 has 14 amino acids. CDR3 in amino acids: CASSLGQASETQYF. Written as DNA, the CDR3 is TGCGCCAGCAGCTTGGGGCAGGCATCGGAGACCCAGTACTTC.

V and J are TRBV19 and TRBJ2-6; 8 bases agree with TRBD1. CDR1 and CDR2 from the germline V gene are LNHDA and SQIVND (reference sequence). The CDR3 extends over 14 amino acids. The V and J ends lost 6 bases and 12 bases, in that order; junction bases with no gene match: 10. The CDR3, as DNA: TGTGCCAGTAGGACCGGGACAGGCCCCAGCGTCCTGACTTTC. This codes for CASRTGTGPSVLTF.

The chain employs TRBV29-1 and TRBJ2-1, with D maybe TRBD2 (7 bases). CDR3 length equals 16 residues. The V end was cut by 1 base, the J end by 5 bases, with 18 bases between. Looked up from germline, CDR1 is SQVTM and CDR2 is ANQGSEA. This CDR3 is CSVEAALGGADNEQFF. DNA of the CDR3: TGCAGCGTTGAAGCGGCGTTGGGGGGGGCCGACAATGAGCAGTTCTTC.

The chain combines TRBV7-9 with TRBJ1-5; no firm D call. In germline, CDR1 is SEHNR, CDR2 FQNEAQ (reference sequence). V lost 4 bases and J 1 base, leaving 5 bases between the germline ends. The CDR3 totals 13 residues. This CDR3 is CASSSISNQPQHF. The CDR3 nucleotides read TGTGCCAGCAGCTCAATCAGCAATCAGCCCCAGCATTTT.

This rearrangement joins TRBV29-1 to TRBJ1-2; no definite D call. The CDR3 consists of 13 residues. Germline values: CDR1 SQVTM, CDR2 ANQGSEA. V lost 3 bases and J lost 4, with 12 bases in between. CDR3 in DNA: TGCAGCGTTGATCTGGGAGGGATCTATGGCTACACCTTC. Its protein product is CSVDLGGIYGYTF. Full variable domain (outside the CDR3, taken from reference TRBV29-1 and TRBJ1-2): SAVISQKPSRDICQRGTSLTIQCQVDSQVTMMFWYRQQPGQSLTLIATANQGSEATYESGFVIDKFPISRPNLTFSTLTVSNMSPEDSSIYLCSVDLGGIYGYTFGSGTRLTVV.

The chain combines TRBV12-3 or TRBV12-4 with TRBJ1-1; weak D call: TRBD1 (5 bases). Trimming pared 5 bases from V and 1 base from J, leaving 8 bases between. The CDR3 contains 13 residues. CDR3 residues: CASSRDRNTEAFF. The CDR3 nucleotides are TGTGCCAGCAGTCGCGACAGGAACACTGAAGCTTTCTTT.

CDR3 in DNA: TGTGCCAGCAGTCCCGGACTAGCGGACACCTACAATGAGCAGTTCTTC. Encoded protein: CASSPGLADTYNEQFF. V usage is TRBV6-2 or TRBV6-3 and J usage is TRBJ2-1; the match to TRBD2 covers 10 bases. Germline V gene data show CDR1 as MNHEY and CDR2 as SVGEGT. The CDR3 runs 16 residues. Unmatched junction bases numbered 6, after V lost 5 bases and J lost 2 bases.

The chain is built from TRBV7-9 and TRBJ2-1; D is perhaps TRBD1 (6 bases). This CDR3 comprises 11 residues. Germline CDR1 SEHNR, CDR2 FQNEAQ (reference sequence). V lost 5 bases to trimming and J lost 15 bases, with 14 bases between them. CDR3: CASSLGTRLFF. As DNA, the CDR3 is TGTGCCAGCAGCCTCGGGACACGACTGTTCTTC.

V is TRBV9 and J is TRBJ2-5; 7 bases match TRBD2. Germline CDR1 SGDLS, CDR2 YYNGEE. With V trimmed by 0 bases and J by 4 bases, 3 bases remained unmatched. The CDR3 contains 14 residues. The CDR3 here is CASSVGIAGETQYF. The CDR3, as DNA: TGTGCCAGCAGCGTAGGAATAGCGGGAGAGACCCAGTACTTC.

The chain employs TRBV3-1 (or the pseudogene TRBV3-2) and TRBJ2-3; the D gene is possibly TRBD1 (6 bases). The V end was cut by 1 base, the J end by 4 bases, with 9 bases between. Per germline, CDR1 LGHDT and CDR2 YNNKEL (reference sequence). CDR3 length: 14 amino acids. CDR3 residues: CASSQGGGADTQYF. DNA of the CDR3: TGTGCCAGCAGCCAAGGAGGGGGAGCAGATACGCAGTATTTT.

V and J are TRBV6-4 and TRBJ2-1; 8 bases line up with TRBD2. The CDR3 sequence is 14 residues long. Germline-derived CDR1 and CDR2 are MRHNA and SNTAGT. The V segment lost 5 bases and the J segment 12 bases; nucleotides outside the gene matches: 12. The chain's CDR3 is CASSRISGGRVQFF. The CDR3 nucleotides read TGTGCCAGCAGTCGAATATCGGGGGGGAGGGTGCAGTTCTTC.

The rearrangement uses TRBV4-1 and TRBJ2-5; 7 bases are a match to TRBD2. The V gene end was trimmed by 0 bases and the J gene end by 5 bases; junction bases not matched to a gene: 9. The CDR3 is 16 residues long. Germline CDR1 reads MGHRA; CDR2 reads YSYEKL. The DNA of the CDR3 is TGCGCCAGCAGCCAAGAAGGGCCGGCGGGAGAGGAGACCCAGTACTTC. It yields the protein CASSQEGPAGEETQYF.

The J gene is TRBJ2-1, the V gene TRBV5-1; perhaps TRBD2 as D (6 bases). Germline values: CDR1 SGHRS, CDR2 YFSETQ. V was pared by 5 bases and J by 0 bases, with 15 bases between. This CDR3 comprises 16 residues. The CDR3 is CASRQNSGSSYNEQFF. CDR3 coding DNA: TGCGCCAGCAGACAGAATAGCGGCAGCTCCTACAATGAGCAGTTCTTC.

The CDR3: CASSWDRELGTEAFF. The CDR3 DNA follows: TGTGCCAGCAGCTGGGACAGGGAGTTGGGCACTGAAGCTTTCTTT. The chain has TRBV6-2 or TRBV6-3 and TRBJ1-1; TRBD1 agrees at 9 bases. The CDR3 loop spans 15 amino acids. Germline loops: CDR1 MNHEY, CDR2 SVGEGT. The junction had 9 bases not matched to a gene; V was cut back by 6 bases and J by 4 bases.

The V call is TRBV5-1, the J call TRBJ2-7; the D is unclear. The CDR3 covers 12 residues. Germline V gene lookup returns CDR1 SGHRS and CDR2 YFSETQ. V dropped 0 bases and J dropped 6 bases, with 7 bases sitting between them. CDR3 region: CASSLAIGEQYF. CDR3 nucleotide sequence: TGCGCCAGCAGCTTGGCGATCGGCGAGCAGTACTTC.